A single TCR beta chain is shown here with its context. Its matching antigen is unknown. Profiled with immunoSEQ multiplex PCR; TCRdb holds only in-frame clones, not every one. The sample contains some 120,000 clones, about nine tenths of which appear only once. This entry comes from a study of cytomegalovirus exposure and HLA in healthy donors. General study results and limits: In the roughly 120 validation repertoires, a later analysis found that first-cohort TCR clusters tended to co-occur. Cytomegalovirus status, reportedly, was diagnosed with high specificity and sensitivity by the classifier.

Input material: PBMCs. This TCR was recovered from a man younger than 40 in good health and CMV-seronegative.

The CDR3 protein is CASRNRNNSNQPQHF. CDR3 DNA: TGCGCCAGCAGAAACAGAAATAATAGCAATCAGCCCCAGCATTTT. J is TRBJ1-5 and V is TRBV4-1; D call uncertain. In germline, CDR1 is MGHRA, CDR2 YSYEKL. This CDR3 has 15 amino acids. Trimming removed 6 bases at V and 0 bases at J, with 12 bases between.